Reported below is one TCR beta chain. What it binds is not known. The sample belongs to a study of tumor-infiltrating lymphocytes in localized non-small cell lung cancer. Study outcomes and limitations: TCRbeta sequencing showed higher T cell infiltration in tumors than uninvolved lung. No link was found between tumor T-cell fraction and recurrence-free survival.

This table comes from immunoSEQ multiplex PCR, and its TCRdb copy is limited to in-frame clones, with some not included. The table shows over 10,000 clones, with 60% to 85% occurring only once. The CDR3 contains 15 residues. Germline V gene data show CDR1 as SGHRS and CDR2 as YFSETQ. Deletions cut 0 bases from V and 1 base from J, with 10 bases between. The chain employs TRBV5-1 and TRBJ2-5; possible D gene TRBD2, 5 bases. Sequences were obtained from lung tumor tissue. The TCR sequence derives from a human donor with non-small cell lung cancer. The CDR3 DNA reads TGCGCCAGCAGCTTGGAGGACGGACTCCAAGAGACCCAGTACTTC. As protein: CASSLEDGLQETQYF.